The clone carrying this TCR beta chain came up once. Its matching antigen is unknown. The germline V gene encodes CDR1 SGHDT and CDR2 YYEEEE. CDR3 size: 16 residues. J was trimmed by 3 bases and V by 2 bases; bases with no gene match: 5. The sample belongs to a study of OX40 agonist ivuxolimab in advanced cancers. Study results and caveats: Blood T cells, both CD4+ and CD8+, expanded clonally by week 6 at 0.1 to 3.0 mg/kg. Researchers report that CD8+ T cells had, on average, more expanded clones than CD4+. Among the lowest peripheral clonal expansion occurred in 0.1-3.0 mg/kg partial responders.

The sampling schedule covered blood at baseline, cycle 4 day 1, and cycle 7 day 1. Sequencing used immunoSEQ multiplex PCR; TCRdb keeps in-frame clones, though not all of them. Found here are 20,000 to 30,000 clones, roughly 70% of them singletons; the top ten hold 11% to 15%. This sample comprised CD4+ or CD8+ T cells sorted from blood, obtained in a trial of the OX40 agonist ivuxolimab. This clonotype was obtained from an adult with an advanced solid tumor such as melanoma, head and neck, liver or kidney cancer. The chain has TRBV5-6 and TRBJ2-2; 9 bases line up with TRBD1. Here the CDR3 reads CASSFPGTGYTGELFF. The CDR3 DNA reads as TGTGCCAGCAGCTTCCCCGGGACAGGGTACACCGGGGAGCTGTTTTTT.